The text below deals with one T cell receptor (beta chain). The entry originates in a study of cytomegalovirus exposure and HLA in healthy donors. The germline V gene has CDR1 LNHDA and CDR2 SQIVND (reference sequence). The V segment lost 7 bases and the J segment 1 base; nucleotides outside the gene matches: 4. CDR3 length: 14 amino acids. A multiplex PCR was run with 60 Vbeta primers and 13 Jbeta primers. Repertoires were generated with immunoSEQ multiplex PCR, while TCRdb's copy carries only in-frame clones and drops some. The table lists about 160,000 clones, 70% to 80% of them singletons, with 3.5% to 4.5% in the top ten.

The sample was PBMCs. This clonotype originated in a human donor in good health. The genes are TRBV19 and TRBJ1-1; 9 bases fit TRBD1. The CDR3 reads CASTLGQGNTEAFF. The CDR3 DNA is TGTGCCAGTACCTTGGGACAGGGGAACACTGAAGCTTTCTTT.